Described below is a single T cell receptor (beta chain) sequence and its context. The sample belongs to a study of blood T cell repertoires in COVID-19. The overall study: Specimens from acute and convalescent COVID-19 originated in the United States, Italy and Spain. T cells, B-cell-depleted T cells, or PBMCs provided the cDNA or gDNA that served as material.

How the authors handled the data: Amplification of reference gene primers was used by the study to estimate nucleated cell counts. The protocol was immunoSEQ multiplex PCR, while the TCRdb copy is restricted to in-frame clones and leaves out a portion. V and J calls and clone size are those listed in that table; D and trimming were worked out from the DNA. Among fewer than 30,000 clones listed, 60% to 80% were seen once. With 5 bases clipped from V and 5 bases from J, the junction kept 9 bases outside the gene matches. The germline gives CDR1 SQVTM, CDR2 ANQGSEA. This CDR3 has 14 amino acids. The sequenced material came from peripheral blood. The receptor comes from a woman in her seventies with active or convalescent COVID-19. V gene TRBV29-1 combines with J gene TRBJ2-5, with 9 bases that match TRBD1. The CDR3 nucleotides are TGCAGCGTTCCCCCTGGACAGGGGCAGGAGACCCAGTACTTC. Translating it yields CSVPPGQGQETQYF.